One and the same sample provided the 3 T cell receptor beta chains below, sequenced in a study of T cell responses to AZD1222 COVID-19 vaccine. Profiling relied on immunoSEQ multiplex PCR, and the TCRdb table lists in-frame clones only, not all of them. The repertoire holds roughly 140,000 clones, 82% seen once, with roughly 4.3% in the top ten. Sample: peripheral blood, taken on day 0 of MenACWY control vaccination. Receptors were obtained from an adult in good health.

V is TRBV29-1 and J is TRBJ2-4, with D possibly TRBD2 on 7 matching bases. This CDR3 has 13 residues. Looked up from germline, CDR1 is SQVTM and CDR2 is ANQGSEA. V dropped 7 bases and J dropped 5 bases, with 15 bases sitting between them. CDR3 amino acids: CSGRGAGENIQYF. DNA of the CDR3: TGCAGCGGCCGGGGGGCGGGTGAAAACATTCAGTACTTC.

This clone was counted ten times or more. The genes are TRBV12-3 or TRBV12-4 and TRBJ2-1; weak D call: TRBD2 (7 bases). Trimming shortened V by 7 bases and J by 6 bases, and 13 bases separated the two germline ends. This CDR3 is 13 amino acids long. Here the CDR3 DNA reads TGTGCCAGCACCCCGGGGGGCCTCAATGAGCAGTTCTTC. This encodes CASTPGGLNEQFF.

This clone was seen once. This chain uses TRBV5-4 with TRBJ2-5, with D possibly being TRBD2 (6 bases). The germline CDR1 and CDR2 sequences are SGHNT and YYREEE (reference sequence). The CDR3 loop spans 15 amino acids. Trimming took 5 bases from V and 1 from J, leaving 15 bases between them. The CDR3 protein is CASRQNGGVQETQYF. CDR3 bases: TGTGCCAGCAGACAAAACGGAGGGGTCCAAGAGACCCAGTACTTC.